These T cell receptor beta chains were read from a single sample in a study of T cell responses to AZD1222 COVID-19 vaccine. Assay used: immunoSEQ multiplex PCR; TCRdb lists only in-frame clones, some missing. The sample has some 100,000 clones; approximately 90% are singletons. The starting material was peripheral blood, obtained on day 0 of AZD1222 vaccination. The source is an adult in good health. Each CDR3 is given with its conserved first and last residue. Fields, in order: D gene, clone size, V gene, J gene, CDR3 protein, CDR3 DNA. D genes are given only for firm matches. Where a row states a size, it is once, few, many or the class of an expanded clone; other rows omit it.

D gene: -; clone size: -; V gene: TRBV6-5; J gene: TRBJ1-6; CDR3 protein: CASSRAGGGNSPLHF; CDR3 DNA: TGTGCCAGCAGCCGAGCGGGGGGCGGGAATTCACCCCTCCACTTT
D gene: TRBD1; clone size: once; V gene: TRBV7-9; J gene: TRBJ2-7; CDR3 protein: CASSDGPGQEYEQYF; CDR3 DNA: TGTGCCAGCAGCGATGGCCCGGGACAGGAGTACGAGCAGTACTTC
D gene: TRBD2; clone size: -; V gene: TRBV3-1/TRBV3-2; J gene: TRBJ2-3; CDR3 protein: CASSQMGLVSDTQYF; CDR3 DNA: TGTGCCAGCAGCCAAATGGGACTAGTCTCAGATACGCAGTATTTT
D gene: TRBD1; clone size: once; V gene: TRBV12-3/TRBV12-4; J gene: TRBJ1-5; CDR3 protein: CASRPGQNQPQHF; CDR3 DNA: TGTGCCAGCAGACCGGGACAGAATCAGCCCCAGCATTTT
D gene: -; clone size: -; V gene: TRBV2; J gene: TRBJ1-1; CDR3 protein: CASSTDIYLSSNTEAFF; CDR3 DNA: TGTGCCAGCAGTACGGATATTTATCTTTCTTCCAACACTGAAGCTTTCTTT
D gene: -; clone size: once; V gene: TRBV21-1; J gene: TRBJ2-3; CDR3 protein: CASSKEAGITDTQYF; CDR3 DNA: TGTGCCAGCAGCAAAGAGGCGGGAATCACAGATACGCAGTATTTT
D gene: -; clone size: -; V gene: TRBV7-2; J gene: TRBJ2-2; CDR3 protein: CASSLGGDTGELFF; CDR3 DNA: TGTGCCAGCAGCTTAGGGGGGGACACCGGGGAGCTGTTTTTT
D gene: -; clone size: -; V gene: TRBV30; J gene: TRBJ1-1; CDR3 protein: CAWRLNTEAFF; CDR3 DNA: TGTGCCTGGAGACTGAACACTGAAGCTTTCTTT
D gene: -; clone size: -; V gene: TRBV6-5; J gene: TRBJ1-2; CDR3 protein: CASSTRTGQGYGYTF; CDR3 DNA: TGTGCCAGCAGTACACGAACCGGGCAGGGCTATGGCTACACCTTC
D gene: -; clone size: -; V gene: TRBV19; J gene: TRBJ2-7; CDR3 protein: CASSEQVGPYEQYF; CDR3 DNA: TGTGCCAGTAGTGAGCAGGTTGGGCCCTACGAGCAGTACTTC
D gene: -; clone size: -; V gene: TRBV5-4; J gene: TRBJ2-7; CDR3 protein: CASSSRGGSYEQYF; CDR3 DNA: TGTGCCAGCAGCTCACGTGGAGGATCGTACGAGCAGTACTTC
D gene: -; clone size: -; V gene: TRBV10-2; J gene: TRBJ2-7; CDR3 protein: CASSTELGRGEQYF; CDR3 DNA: TGCGCCAGCAGTACCGAACTTGGCAGGGGAGAGCAGTACTTC
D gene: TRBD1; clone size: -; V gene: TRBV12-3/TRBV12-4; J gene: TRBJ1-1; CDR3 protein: CASSTGTGWSFF; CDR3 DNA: TGTGCCAGCAGTACCGGGACAGGGTGGTCTTTCTTT
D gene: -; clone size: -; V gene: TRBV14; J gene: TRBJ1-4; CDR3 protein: CASSRRTGTNEKLFF; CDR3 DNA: TGTGCCAGCAGCCGACGGACGGGAACTAATGAAAAACTGTTTTTT
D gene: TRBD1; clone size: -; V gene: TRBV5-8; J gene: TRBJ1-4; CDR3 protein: CASSSLWGQGGEKLFF; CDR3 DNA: TGTGCCAGCAGCTCCCTTTGGGGACAGGGAGGAGAAAAACTGTTTTTT
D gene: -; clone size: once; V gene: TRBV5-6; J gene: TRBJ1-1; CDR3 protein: CASTTRGVGDTEAFF; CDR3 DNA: TGTGCCAGCACCACGAGGGGGGTAGGGGACACTGAAGCTTTCTTT
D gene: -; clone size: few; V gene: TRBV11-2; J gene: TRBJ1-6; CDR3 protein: CASSLAGGESPLHF; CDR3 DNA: TGTGCCAGCAGCTTAGCGGGAGGAGAATCACCCCTCCACTTT
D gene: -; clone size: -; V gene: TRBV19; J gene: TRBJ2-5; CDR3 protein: CASSRVRSQETQYF; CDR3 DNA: TGTGCCAGTTCACGGGTTAGAAGCCAAGAGACCCAGTACTTC
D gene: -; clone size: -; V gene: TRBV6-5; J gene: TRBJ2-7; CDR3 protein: CASTGTPSYEQYF; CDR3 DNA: TGTGCCAGCACCGGGACTCCGTCCTACGAGCAGTACTTC
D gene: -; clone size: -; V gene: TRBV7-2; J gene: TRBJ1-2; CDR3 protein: CASRVSGGHGYTF; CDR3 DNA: TGTGCCAGCAGAGTTTCGGGGGGGCATGGCTACACCTTC
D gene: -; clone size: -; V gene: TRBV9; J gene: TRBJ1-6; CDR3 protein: CASSVANSPLHF; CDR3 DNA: TGTGCCAGCAGCGTAGCTAATTCACCCCTCCACTTT
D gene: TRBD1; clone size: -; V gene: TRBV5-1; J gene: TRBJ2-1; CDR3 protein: CASSPGQGAYNEQFF; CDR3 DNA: TGCGCCAGCAGCCCGGGACAGGGGGCCTACAATGAGCAGTTCTTC
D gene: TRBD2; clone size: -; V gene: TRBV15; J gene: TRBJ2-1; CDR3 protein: CATSARTSGGPPHNEQFF; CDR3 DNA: TGTGCCACCAGCGCCCGGACTAGCGGGGGGCCCCCCCACAATGAGCAGTTCTTC
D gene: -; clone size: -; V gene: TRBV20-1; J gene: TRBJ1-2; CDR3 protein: CSASSGGRLAYGYTF; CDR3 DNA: TGCAGTGCTAGTTCGGGGGGCCGGTTAGCCTATGGCTACACCTTC
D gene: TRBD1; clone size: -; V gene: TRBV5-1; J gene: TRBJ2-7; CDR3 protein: CASSNGQGNYEQYF; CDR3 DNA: TGCGCCAGCAGCAACGGACAGGGAAACTACGAGCAGTACTTC
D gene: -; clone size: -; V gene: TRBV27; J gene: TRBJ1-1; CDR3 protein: CASSPRQLGRKAFF; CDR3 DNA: TGTGCCAGCAGTCCACGACAGCTTGGAAGAAAAGCTTTCTTT
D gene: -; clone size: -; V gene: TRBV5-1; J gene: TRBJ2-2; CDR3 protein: CASSLATGNTGELFF; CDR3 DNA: TGCGCCAGCAGCTTGGCGACAGGGAACACCGGGGAGCTGTTTTTT
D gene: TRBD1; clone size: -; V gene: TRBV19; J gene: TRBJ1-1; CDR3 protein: CASSMNTGGYTEAFF; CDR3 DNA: TGTGCCAGTAGTATGAATACAGGGGGGTACACTGAAGCTTTCTTT
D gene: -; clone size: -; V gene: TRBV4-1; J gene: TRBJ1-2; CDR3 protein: CASSPRSNLGYTF; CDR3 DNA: TGCGCCAGCAGCCCCCGGTCAAATTTAGGCTACACCTTC
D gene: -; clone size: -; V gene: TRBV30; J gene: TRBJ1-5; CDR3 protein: CAWSQEDVSNQPQHF; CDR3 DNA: TGTGCCTGGAGTCAAGAGGACGTGAGCAATCAGCCCCAGCATTTT
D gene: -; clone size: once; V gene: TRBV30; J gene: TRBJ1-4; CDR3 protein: CAWSVGLKEKLFF; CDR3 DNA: TGTGCCTGGAGTGTAGGATTGAAAGAAAAACTGTTTTTT
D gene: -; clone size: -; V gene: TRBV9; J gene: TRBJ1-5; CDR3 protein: CASSVESGSGPQHF; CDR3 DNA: TGTGCCAGCAGCGTAGAATCGGGTAGCGGCCCCCAGCATTTT
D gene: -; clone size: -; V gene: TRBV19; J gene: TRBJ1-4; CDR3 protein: CASSENGVREKLFF; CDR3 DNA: TGTGCCAGTAGTGAGAACGGGGTGCGGGAAAAACTGTTTTTT
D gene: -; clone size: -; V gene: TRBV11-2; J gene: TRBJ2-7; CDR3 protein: CASSLVESEQYF; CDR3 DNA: TGTGCCAGCAGCTTAGTGGAGAGCGAGCAGTACTTC
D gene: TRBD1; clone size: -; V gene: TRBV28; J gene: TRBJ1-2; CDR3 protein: CASSSTGLRYGYTF; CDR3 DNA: TGTGCCAGCAGCTCGACAGGGCTAAGGTATGGCTACACCTTC
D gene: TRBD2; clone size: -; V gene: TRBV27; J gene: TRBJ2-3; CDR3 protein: CASSLISGIGTSGRDTQYF; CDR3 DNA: TGTGCCAGCAGTTTAATCTCGGGGATCGGGACTAGCGGGAGAGATACGCAGTATTTT
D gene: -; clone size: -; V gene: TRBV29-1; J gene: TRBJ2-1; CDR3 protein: CSVEEAGAGFF; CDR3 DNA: TGCAGCGTTGAAGAAGCAGGTGCGGGGTTCTTC
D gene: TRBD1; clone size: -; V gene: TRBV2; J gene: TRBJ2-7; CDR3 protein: CASSPQGASSYEQYF; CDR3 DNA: TGTGCCAGCAGTCCTCAGGGGGCGAGCTCCTACGAGCAGTACTTC
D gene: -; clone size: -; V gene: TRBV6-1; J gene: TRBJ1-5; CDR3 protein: CASRTIHNQPQHF; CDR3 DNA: TGTGCCAGCAGGACCATCCACAATCAGCCCCAGCATTTT
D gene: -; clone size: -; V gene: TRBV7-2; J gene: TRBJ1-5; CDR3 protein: CASSLDGGQNQPQHF; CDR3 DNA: TGTGCCAGCAGCTTAGACGGTGGGCAGAATCAGCCCCAGCATTTT
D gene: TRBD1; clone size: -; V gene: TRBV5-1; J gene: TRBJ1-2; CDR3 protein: CASSLDGTGSNYGYTF; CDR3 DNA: TGCGCCAGCAGCTTGGATGGGACAGGGAGCAACTATGGCTACACCTTC
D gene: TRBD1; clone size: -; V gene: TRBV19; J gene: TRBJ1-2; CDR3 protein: CATTSPGQGAYGYTF; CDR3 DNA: TGTGCCACTACTTCCCCCGGACAGGGGGCATATGGCTACACCTTC
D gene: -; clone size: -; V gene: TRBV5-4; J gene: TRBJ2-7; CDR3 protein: CASTRDGSSYEQYF; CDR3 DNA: TGTGCCAGCACCCGGGACGGGAGCTCCTACGAGCAGTACTTC
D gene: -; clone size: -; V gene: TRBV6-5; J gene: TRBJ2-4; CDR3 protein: CASSYSGGVAKNIQYF; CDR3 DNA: TGTGCCAGCAGTTACTCGGGCGGTGTAGCCAAAAACATTCAGTACTTC
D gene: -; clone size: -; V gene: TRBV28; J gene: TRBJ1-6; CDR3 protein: CASRTLPYNSPLHF; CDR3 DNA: TGTGCCAGCAGGACCCTCCCTTATAATTCACCCCTCCACTTT
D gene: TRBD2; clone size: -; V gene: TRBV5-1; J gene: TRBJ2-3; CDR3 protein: CASGSAGGGTDTQYF; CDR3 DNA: TGCGCCAGCGGGTCCGCGGGAGGGGGCACAGATACGCAGTATTTT
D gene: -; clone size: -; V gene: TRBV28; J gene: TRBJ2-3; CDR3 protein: CASRFNRGTDTQYF; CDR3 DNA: TGTGCCAGCAGGTTTAATAGGGGCACAGATACGCAGTATTTT
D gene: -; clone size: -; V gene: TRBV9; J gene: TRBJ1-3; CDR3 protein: CASSDRSSGNTIYF; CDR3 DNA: TGTGCCAGCAGCGACCGGAGCTCTGGAAACACCATATATTTT
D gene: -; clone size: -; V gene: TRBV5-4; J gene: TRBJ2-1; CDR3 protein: CASTGSVAPGREQFF; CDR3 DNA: TGTGCCAGCACCGGGTCAGTAGCCCCGGGACGTGAGCAGTTCTTC
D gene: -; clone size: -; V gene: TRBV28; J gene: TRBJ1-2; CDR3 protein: CASSDGPYGYTF; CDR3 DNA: TGTGCCAGCAGTGACGGCCCCTATGGCTACACCTTC
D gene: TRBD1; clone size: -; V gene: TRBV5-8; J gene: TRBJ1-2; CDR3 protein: CASTFSRGRGTLNYGYTF; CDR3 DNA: TGTGCCAGCACCTTCTCTCGGGGCAGGGGGACCCTTAACTATGGCTACACCTTC